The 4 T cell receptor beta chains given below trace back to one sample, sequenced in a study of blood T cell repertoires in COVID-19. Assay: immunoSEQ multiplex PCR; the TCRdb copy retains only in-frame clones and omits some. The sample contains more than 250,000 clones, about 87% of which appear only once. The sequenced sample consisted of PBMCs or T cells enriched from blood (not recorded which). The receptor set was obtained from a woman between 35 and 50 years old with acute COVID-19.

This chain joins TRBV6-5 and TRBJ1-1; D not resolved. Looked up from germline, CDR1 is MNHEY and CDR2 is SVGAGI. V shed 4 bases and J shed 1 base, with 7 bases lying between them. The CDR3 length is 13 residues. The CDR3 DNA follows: TGTGCCAGCAGTTCGCGTCGGAACACTGAAGCTTTCTTT. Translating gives CASSSRRNTEAFF.

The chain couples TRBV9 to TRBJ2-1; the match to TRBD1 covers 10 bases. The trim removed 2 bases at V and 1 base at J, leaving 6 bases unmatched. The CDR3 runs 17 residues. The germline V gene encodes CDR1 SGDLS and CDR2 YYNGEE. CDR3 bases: TGTGCCAGCAGCGTTGCCCGGGACAGGGGTTCCTACAATGAGCAGTTCTTC. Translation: CASSVARDRGSYNEQFF.

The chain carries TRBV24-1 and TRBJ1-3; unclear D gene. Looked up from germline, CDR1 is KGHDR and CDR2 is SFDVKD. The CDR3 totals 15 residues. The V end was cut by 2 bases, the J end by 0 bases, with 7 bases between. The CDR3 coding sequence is TGTGCCACCAGTGATTCTTCTTTCTCTGGAAACACCATATATTTT. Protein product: CATSDSSFSGNTIYF.

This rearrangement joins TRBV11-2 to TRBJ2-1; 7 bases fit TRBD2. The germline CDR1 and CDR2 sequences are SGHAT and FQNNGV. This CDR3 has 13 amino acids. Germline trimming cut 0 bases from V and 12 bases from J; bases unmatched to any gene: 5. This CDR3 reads CASSLDRDYSQFF. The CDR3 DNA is TGTGCCAGCAGCTTAGATCGGGACTATTCGCAGTTCTTC. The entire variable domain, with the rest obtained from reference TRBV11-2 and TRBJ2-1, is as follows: EAGVAQSPRYKIIEKRQSVAFWCNPISGHATLYWYQQILGQGPKLLIQFQNNGVVDDSQLPKDRFSAERLKGVDSTLKIQPAKLEDSAVYLCASSLDRDYSQFFGPGTRLTVL.